The sequence of this TCR beta chain was determined in a study of control samples from healthy donors and cancer patients. The CDR3 runs to 14 residues. Per the germline V gene, CDR1 is SGHKS and CDR2 is YYEKEE (reference sequence). Trimming shortened V by 3 bases and J by 2 bases, and 9 bases separated the two germline ends. The table came from immunoSEQ multiplex PCR; TCRdb's copy has only in-frame clones and leaves some out. This sample yields around 140,000 clones, of which roughly 90% are seen a single time; 5.5% belongs to the top ten. The chain recombines TRBV5-5 with TRBJ1-5; D is unclear. This receptor was identified in a man younger than 35 in good health. Input material: blood. The CDR3 nucleotides read TGTGCCAGCAGCTCGGACGTGGGCAATCAGCCCCAGCATTTT. Its protein is CASSSDVGNQPQHF.